The rows below give T cell receptor beta chains drawn from one sample of a study of cytomegalovirus exposure and HLA in healthy donors. The table came from immunoSEQ multiplex PCR; TCRdb's copy has only in-frame clones and leaves some out. Of about 89,000 clones listed, more than 55% were seen once; the top ten hold around 2.5%. The sample was PBMCs. These receptors all stem from a human donor in good health. Each CDR3 is given with its conserved first and last residue. Fields, in order: V gene, D gene, J gene, clone size, CDR3 DNA, CDR3 protein. A D gene is named only where the DNA matches it firmly. Some rows have no size entry. The others give once, few or many, or a class for an expanded clone.

V: TRBV11-3; D: TRBD1; J: TRBJ1-1; size: -; DNA: TGTGCCAGCAGTTCAGGGGGTCCGAACACTGAAGCTTTCTTT; CDR3: CASSSGGPNTEAFF
V: TRBV7-2; D: TRBD2; J: TRBJ2-3; size: few; DNA: TGTGCCAGCAGCTTAGTCCTGCGGGGGGGCACAGATACGCAGTATTTT; CDR3: CASSLVLRGGTDTQYF
V: TRBV6-5; D: TRBD1; J: TRBJ1-1; size: -; DNA: TGTGCCAGCAGTTATAAACCAACAGGGGGCACTGAAGCTTTCTTT; CDR3: CASSYKPTGGTEAFF
V: TRBV6-4; D: -; J: TRBJ1-1; size: few; DNA: TGTGCCAGCACCAGGGAGGCGGGTATAGAAAAAGCTTTCTTT; CDR3: CASTREAGIEKAFF
V: TRBV7-9; D: -; J: TRBJ1-6; size: few; DNA: TGTGCCAGCAGCTCGGAGGACAGCCTTAATTCACCCCTCCACTTT; CDR3: CASSSEDSLNSPLHF
V: TRBV5-4; D: -; J: TRBJ2-2; size: -; DNA: TGTGCCAGCAGCTTGGCCGAGACAGGGAACACCGGGGAGCTGTTTTTT; CDR3: CASSLAETGNTGELFF
V: TRBV29-1; D: TRBD1; J: TRBJ2-5; size: -; DNA: TGCAGCGTGGGTAGGGACAGAATCCAAGAGACCCAGTACTTC; CDR3: CSVGRDRIQETQYF
V: TRBV5-1; D: -; J: TRBJ1-4; size: few; DNA: TGCGCCAGCAGCTTGGGGAGACCGGAGGAAAAACTGTTTTTT; CDR3: CASSLGRPEEKLFF
V: TRBV27; D: TRBD2; J: TRBJ2-3; size: -; DNA: TGTGCCAGCAGCAAAGGGACTAGCGGGGGGTATACAGATACGCAGTATTTT; CDR3: CASSKGTSGGYTDTQYF
V: TRBV6-6; D: TRBD1; J: TRBJ1-4; size: few; DNA: TGTGCCAGCAGTAGCCCGGACAGGGCCGATGAAAAACTGTTTTTT; CDR3: CASSSPDRADEKLFF
V: TRBV14; D: -; J: TRBJ1-2; size: -; DNA: TGTGCCAGCAGCTGGCATAACTATGGCTACACCTTC; CDR3: CASSWHNYGYTF
V: TRBV5-6; D: -; J: TRBJ2-6; size: -; DNA: TGTGCCAGCAGCCTCCAGGGACAGGCCAACGTCCTGACTTTC; CDR3: CASSLQGQANVLTF
V: TRBV2; D: TRBD2; J: TRBJ2-5; size: -; DNA: TGTGCCAGCAGCCCGACTAGCGGGGGGGGTGAGACCCAGTACTTC; CDR3: CASSPTSGGGETQYF
V: TRBV18; D: TRBD2; J: TRBJ2-1; size: -; DNA: TGTGCCAGCTCACCAACTAGCGGGGGGGCCACTCATTCTGAGCAGTTCTTC; CDR3: CASSPTSGGATHSEQFF
V: TRBV9; D: TRBD1; J: TRBJ1-2; size: few; DNA: TGTGCCAGCAGCGGACGACAGGGTTCTCTCCATGGCTACACCTTC; CDR3: CASSGRQGSLHGYTF
V: TRBV15; D: TRBD1; J: TRBJ2-5; size: -; DNA: TGTGCCACCAGCAGAGACTCAGGGGGCAGGGAGACCCAGTACTTC; CDR3: CATSRDSGGRETQYF
V: TRBV7-6; D: -; J: TRBJ1-2; size: -; DNA: TGTGCCAGCAGCCCCGACAGGCGTTATGGCTACACCTTC; CDR3: CASSPDRRYGYTF
V: TRBV6-6; D: -; J: TRBJ2-7; size: -; DNA: TGTGCCAGCACCAGAGCCCAGGCAGGGGGGTACGAGCAGTACTTC; CDR3: CASTRAQAGGYEQYF
V: TRBV5-6; D: -; J: TRBJ1-2; size: few; DNA: TGTGCCAGCAGCTTGCCAGGGGTCGATGGCTACACCTTC; CDR3: CASSLPGVDGYTF
V: TRBV19; D: TRBD1; J: TRBJ1-1; size: -; DNA: TGTGCCAGTATCCGGGACAGGGCCGGGGTGAACACTGAAGCTTTCTTT; CDR3: CASIRDRAGVNTEAFF
V: TRBV2; D: -; J: TRBJ2-5; size: few; DNA: TGTGCCAGCAGTAAAAACCGGGACCAAGAGACCCAGTACTTC; CDR3: CASSKNRDQETQYF
V: TRBV12-5; D: TRBD2; J: TRBJ2-1; size: few; DNA: TGTGCTAGTGGTCGCGGGGGTGAGCAGTTCTTC; CDR3: CASGRGGEQFF
V: TRBV9; D: TRBD2; J: TRBJ2-2; size: -; DNA: TGTGCCAGCAGCTCCCCGAGCGGGGGGGCCACCGGGGAGCTGTTTTTT; CDR3: CASSSPSGGATGELFF
V: TRBV15; D: TRBD1; J: TRBJ2-1; size: -; DNA: TGTGCCACCAGCAGGGGGGACAGGGGTATTAGCAATGAGCAGTTCTTC; CDR3: CATSRGDRGISNEQFF
V: TRBV5-4; D: TRBD2; J: TRBJ2-7; size: once; DNA: TGTGCCAGCAGCCCAGCCAGGACTAGGAGCTCCTACGAGCAGTACTTC; CDR3: CASSPARTRSSYEQYF
V: TRBV9; D: -; J: TRBJ1-4; size: -; DNA: TGTGCCAGCAGCGTAAGAGGGGGGGGCGAAAAACTGTTTTTT; CDR3: CASSVRGGGEKLFF
V: TRBV27; D: TRBD1; J: TRBJ1-2; size: -; DNA: TGTGCCAGCAGTTCTATGCACAGGGGTGGCTACACCTTC; CDR3: CASSSMHRGGYTF
V: TRBV13; D: -; J: TRBJ2-7; size: -; DNA: TGTGCCAGCAGCTCGCGGACAGCCACTACCTACGAGCAGTACTTC; CDR3: CASSSRTATTYEQYF
V: TRBV4-3; D: -; J: TRBJ1-4; size: few; DNA: TGCGCCAGCAGCTCTTTCCGCGTCGACAGACAAAATGAAAAACTGTTTTTT; CDR3: CASSSFRVDRQNEKLFF
V: TRBV7-3; D: TRBD2; J: TRBJ2-5; size: once; DNA: TGTGCCAGCAGCTCGGGACTACAAGAGACCCAGTACTTC; CDR3: CASSSGLQETQYF
V: TRBV27; D: TRBD2; J: TRBJ2-3; size: -; DNA: TGTGCCAGCAGCCCCGGGACTAGCGGCACAGATACGCAGTATTTT; CDR3: CASSPGTSGTDTQYF
V: TRBV29-1; D: -; J: TRBJ2-7; size: -; DNA: TGCAGCGTTGCTGCGGGATCCGAGCAGTACTTC; CDR3: CSVAAGSEQYF
V: TRBV18; D: -; J: TRBJ1-2; size: -; DNA: TGTGCCAGCTCACCTAATTTCGAGAGTGGCTACACCTTC; CDR3: CASSPNFESGYTF
V: TRBV20-1; D: TRBD2; J: TRBJ2-1; size: -; DNA: TGCAGTGCAAATACCGGGACTAGTGAGTTCTTC; CDR3: CSANTGTSEFF
V: TRBV5-1; D: TRBD1; J: TRBJ2-1; size: -; DNA: TGCGCCAGCAGCTTTTTCGGACAGGGGAACGGTGAGCAGTTCTTC; CDR3: CASSFFGQGNGEQFF
V: TRBV30; D: -; J: TRBJ1-2; size: few; DNA: TGTGCCTGGAGTGTATCATCTAACTATGGCTACACCTTC; CDR3: CAWSVSSNYGYTF
V: TRBV5-1; D: TRBD2; J: TRBJ2-3; size: once; DNA: TGCGCCAGCAGCTTGGTGGGACTAGCGGGGATAAGCACAGATACGCAGTATTTT; CDR3: CASSLVGLAGISTDTQYF
V: TRBV7-6; D: -; J: TRBJ2-3; size: -; DNA: TGTGCCAGCAGCCAACAGCAGGGATTCGGCACAGATACGCAGTATTTT; CDR3: CASSQQQGFGTDTQYF